A single sample gave rise to the 30 T cell receptor beta chains below, sequenced in a study of blood T cell repertoires in COVID-19. The protocol was immunoSEQ multiplex PCR, while the TCRdb copy is restricted to in-frame clones and leaves out a portion. This repertoire shows some 140,000 clones, around 86% found once; its top ten account for approximately 20%. Specimen: PBMCs or T cells enriched from blood (not recorded which). These receptors were obtained from a man aged 25-45 years who had recovered from COVID-19.

The chain couples TRBV19 to TRBJ2-2; D remains unclear. Germline-derived CDR1 and CDR2 are LNHDA and SQIVND (reference sequence). Trimming removed 6 bases from V and 2 bases from J, with 7 bases in between. The CDR3 length is 13 residues. DNA of the CDR3: TGTGCCAGTAGAACCCTAAACACCGGGGAGCTGTTTTTT. Amino acid sequence: CASRTLNTGELFF.

The V call is TRBV2, the J call TRBJ2-7; D is unclear. V was shortened by 6 bases and J by 1 base, with 16 bases between the two germline ends. CDR1 and CDR2 (germline): SNHLY, FYNNEI. The CDR3 loop spans 15 amino acids. CDR3 loop: CASSREPGRSYEQYV. In nucleotides, the CDR3 is TGTGCCAGCAGCCGAGAACCGGGTAGGTCCTACGAGCAGTACGTC.

This clone showed up just a few times. The V gene is TRBV4-1, the J gene TRBJ1-3; TRBD1 might be the D (5 bases). Germline-derived CDR1 and CDR2 are MGHRA and YSYEKL. The V gene lost 4 bases and the J gene lost 2 bases, with 15 bases spanning the gap. This CDR3 is built from 16 residues. CDR3 residues: CASSPPGEVTGNTIYF. CDR3 DNA sequence: TGCGCCAGCAGCCCCCCGGGGGAAGTGACTGGAAACACCATATATTTT.

The CDR3 reads CASSVTGSSGANVLTF. CDR3 coding DNA: TGTGCCAGCAGCGTTACAGGGAGCTCTGGGGCCAACGTCCTGACTTTC. V and J are TRBV9 and TRBJ2-6, with D tentatively TRBD1 (6 bases). Trimming pared 2 bases from V and 0 bases from J, leaving 9 bases between. Germline values: CDR1 SGDLS, CDR2 YYNGEE. This CDR3 has 16 amino acids. Using reference TRBV9 and TRBJ2-6 for the parts outside the CDR3, the full variable domain is DSGVTQTPKHLITATGQRVTLRCSPRSGDLSVYWYQQSLDQGLQFLIQYYNGEERAKGNILERFSAQQFPDLHSELNLSSLELGDSALYFCASSVTGSSGANVLTFGAGSRLTVL.

The table lists this clone with a few counts. The chain couples TRBV3-1 (or the pseudogene TRBV3-2) to TRBJ1-3; D remains unclear. CDR3 length: 15 amino acids. Per the germline V gene, CDR1 is LGHDT and CDR2 is YNNKEL (reference sequence). V was trimmed by 2 bases and J by 0 bases, leaving 8 bases between them. CDR3 coding DNA: TGTGCCAGCAGCCAAACTACGGACTCTGGAAACACCATATATTTT. Amino acids: CASSQTTDSGNTIYF.

This chain links TRBV7-9 with TRBJ2-7, with 9 bases identical to TRBD1. The junction had 9 bases not matched to a gene; V was cut back by 3 bases and J by 3 bases. This CDR3 is built from 16 residues. In germline, CDR1 is SEHNR, CDR2 FQNEAQ (reference sequence). CDR3 sequence: CASSFAGTGRFYEQYF. CDR3 DNA sequence: TGTGCCAGCAGCTTCGCCGGGACAGGGAGGTTCTACGAGCAGTACTTC.

The chain joins TRBV5-8 to TRBJ1-5, with a possible D match to TRBD1 (5 bases). This CDR3 region has 14 residues. Germline V gene data show CDR1 as SGHTS and CDR2 as YDEGEE. Trimming cost V 6 bases and J 1 base, with 11 bases left between them. The CDR3 protein is CASTPGGSNQPQHF. CDR3 sequence (DNA): TGTGCCAGCACCCCCGGGGGAAGCAATCAGCCCCAGCATTTT.

The rearrangement joins TRBV5-1 to TRBJ1-5; no definite D call. This CDR3 comprises 15 residues. Germline CDR1 and CDR2: SGHRS and YFSETQ. V lost 0 bases, J lost 6 bases, and 13 bases lay in between. CDR3 residues: CASSLVGSPGQPQHF. The CDR3 coding sequence is TGCGCCAGCAGCTTGGTTGGCTCCCCGGGTCAGCCCCAGCATTTT.

This sequence joins TRBV5-6 and TRBJ1-6, with TRBD1 matching 8 bases. Germline CDR1 is SGHDT and CDR2 is YYEEEE. This CDR3 is built from 18 residues. Trimming at V came to 1 base and at J to 0 bases, leaving 6 bases not matched to a gene. The CDR3 DNA reads TGTGCCAGCAGCTTGCGACAGGGGATGAGCTCCTATAATTCACCCCTCCACTTT. This codes for CASSLRQGMSSYNSPLHF.

The chain links TRBV6-1 to TRBJ2-7, with 7 bases fitting TRBD2. The CDR3 is 14 residues long. The trim removed 0 bases at V and 4 bases at J, leaving 3 bases unmatched. Germline loops: CDR1 MNHNS, CDR2 SASEGT. The CDR3 protein is CASSEAGEGYEQYF. DNA for the CDR3: TGTGCCAGCAGTGAAGCGGGGGAGGGTTACGAGCAGTACTTC.

V gene TRBV19 combines with J gene TRBJ1-1; 7 positions match TRBD1. The CDR3 spans 15 residues. Germline values: CDR1 LNHDA, CDR2 SQIVND (reference sequence). V lost 3 bases to trimming and J lost 4 bases; unmatched junction nucleotides: 8. This CDR3 reads CASSIRTGRTTEAFF. The CDR3 DNA reads TGTGCCAGTAGTATCCGGACAGGTCGGACCACTGAAGCTTTCTTT.

The rearrangement joins TRBV4-1 to TRBJ1-2; 7 positions agree with TRBD1. Trimming took 4 bases from V and 0 from J; bases not matched to a gene: 5. This CDR3 contains 15 residues. Germline lookup yields CDR1 MGHRA and CDR2 YSYEKL. This CDR3 is CASSLGTVSNYGYTF. The CDR3, as DNA: TGCGCCAGCAGCCTAGGGACAGTGTCTAACTATGGCTACACCTTC.

The chain couples TRBV3-1 (or the pseudogene TRBV3-2) to TRBJ2-7; 8 nucleotides match TRBD1. The CDR3 sequence is 13 residues long. V lost 5 bases and J lost 10; bases outside the gene matches: 10. The V gene's germline CDR1 is LGHDT and CDR2 YNNKEL (reference sequence). CDR3 in amino acids: CASSVGDRHTQYF. The CDR3 nucleotides are TGTGCCAGCAGCGTTGGGGACAGGCACACTCAGTACTTC.

The genes are TRBV4-1 and TRBJ1-4; D is perhaps TRBD1 (5 bases). V gave up 4 bases and J gave up 10 bases, with 19 bases separating them. CDR1 and CDR2 from the germline V gene are MGHRA and YSYEKL. CDR3 length: 15 amino acids. DNA for the CDR3: TGCGCCAGCAGCCTTCAAGGCGGGACTGGAGGAAAACTGTTTTTT. Its translation is CASSLQGGTGGKLFF.

The CDR3: CASSLDRATLPSGANVLTF. CDR3 coding DNA: TGTGCCAGCAGCCTCGACAGGGCAACCCTACCTTCTGGGGCCAACGTCCTGACTTTC. The chain joins TRBV5-4 to TRBJ2-6; 7 nucleotides align to TRBD1. The CDR3 spans 19 residues. The germline V gene has CDR1 SGHNT and CDR2 YYREEE (reference sequence). Trimming cost V 4 bases and J 1 base; bases outside gene matches: 14.

The chain recombines TRBV30 with TRBJ1-5, with D possibly matching TRBD1 (6 bases). Trimming pared 5 bases from V and 6 bases from J, leaving 14 bases between. Germline CDR1 is GTSNPN and CDR2 is SVGIG (reference sequence). The CDR3 length is 13 residues. The DNA for the CDR3 is TGTGCCTGGGCCACAGGGACCTTTCAGCCCCAGCATTTT. Translating it yields CAWATGTFQPQHF. Together with reference TRBV30 and TRBJ1-5, the CDR3 gives the full variable domain: SQTIHQWPATLVQPVGSPLSLECTVEGTSNPNLYWYRQAAGRGLQLLFYSVGIGQISSEVPQNLSASRPQDRQFILSSKKLLLSDSGFYLCAWATGTFQPQHFGDGTRLSIL.

The chain uses TRBV30 and TRBJ2-2; D gene uncertain. Trimming stripped 2 bases from V and 1 base from J, with 11 bases between. Germline CDR1 GTSNPN, CDR2 SVGIG (reference sequence). The CDR3 spans 15 residues. As DNA, the CDR3 is TGTGCCTGGAGTTCATCTGGCCTGAACACCGGGGAGCTGTTTTTT. Protein sequence: CAWSSSGLNTGELFF.

The chain carries TRBV11-1 and TRBJ2-3; 8 nucleotides line up with TRBD1. The CDR3 runs to 15 residues. Trimming removed 5 bases from V and 2 bases from J; junction bases left unmatched: 6. Germline V lookup: CDR1 SGHAT, CDR2 FQDESV (reference sequence). CDR3 residues: CASSRAGGPTDTQYF. The DNA for the CDR3 is TGTGCCAGCAGCCGCGCAGGGGGCCCCACAGATACGCAGTATTTT.

The rearrangement joins TRBV2 to TRBJ1-2; 8 bases line up with TRBD1. Unmatched junction bases numbered 7, after V lost 6 bases and J lost 4 bases. There are 14 residues in the CDR3. Germline values: CDR1 SNHLY, CDR2 FYNNEI. This CDR3 is CASRGQGTFYGYTF. The CDR3 DNA is TGTGCCAGCAGAGGACAGGGAACCTTCTATGGCTACACCTTC.

The chain has TRBV6-5 and TRBJ1-1; D is unresolved. The CDR3 is 11 residues long. In germline, CDR1 is MNHEY, CDR2 SVGAGI. The V gene lost 4 bases and the J gene lost 6 bases, with 6 bases spanning the gap. The CDR3 DNA follows: TGTGCCAGCAGTTTCGGAGCTGAAGCTTTCTTT. This sequence encodes CASSFGAEAFF.

J is TRBJ1-5 and V is TRBV12-3 or TRBV12-4, with D hard to call. V dropped 3 bases and J dropped 7 bases, with 10 bases sitting between them. This CDR3 spans 13 amino acids. The CDR3 sequence is CASSLLRWQPQHF. CDR3 in DNA: TGTGCCAGCAGTTTGCTCAGATGGCAGCCCCAGCATTTT.

This rearrangement joins TRBV3-1 (or the pseudogene TRBV3-2) to TRBJ2-7, with 10 bases aligning to TRBD1. Unmatched junction bases numbered 3, after V lost 5 bases and J lost 2 bases. CDR3 length: 14 residues. Looked up from germline, CDR1 is LGHDT and CDR2 is YNNKEL (reference sequence). The CDR3 DNA reads TGTGCCAGCAGCGCCGGGACAGGGGCCTACGAGCAGTACTTC. It translates to CASSAGTGAYEQYF.

The rearrangement joins TRBV7-9 to TRBJ2-1, with unresolved D. Trimming removed 4 bases at V and 5 bases at J, with 9 bases between. The germline V gene has CDR1 SEHNR and CDR2 FQNEAQ (reference sequence). This CDR3 has 13 residues. The CDR3 protein is CASSSSSNNEQFF. CDR3 sequence (DNA): TGTGCCAGCAGCTCTTCTAGTAACAATGAGCAGTTCTTC. Filled out from reference TRBV7-9 and TRBJ2-1, the complete variable domain reads DTGVSQNPRHKITKRGQNVTFRCDPISEHNRLYWYRQTLGQGPEFLTYFQNEAQLEKSRLLSDRFSAERPKGSFSTLEIQRTEQGDSAMYLCASSSSSNNEQFFGPGTRLTVL.

This chain uses TRBV6-5 with TRBJ1-5, with D possibly matching TRBD1 (6 bases). CDR1 is MNHEY, CDR2 SVGAGI, per germline. V lost 5 bases to trimming and J lost 7 bases, with 18 bases between them. CDR3 length: 15 residues. The CDR3 DNA follows: TGTGCCAGCAGTACCGGGTTGGCAGGGACACAGCCCCAGCATTTT. This sequence encodes CASSTGLAGTQPQHF.

The V gene is TRBV5-4, the J gene TRBJ2-4, with TRBD2 identical over 8 bases. CDR3 length equals 12 residues. Germline values: CDR1 SGHNT, CDR2 YYREEE (reference sequence). Germline trimming cut 3 bases from V and 8 bases from J; bases unmatched to any gene: 1. In nucleotides, the CDR3 is TGTGCCAGCAGCTCGGGGGGGGACATTCAGTACTTC. Translated, it gives CASSSGGDIQYF.

CDR3 in amino acids: CASTSVAEQLSYEQYF. The CDR3 nucleotides are TGTGCCAGCACTTCTGTAGCGGAGCAATTATCCTACGAGCAGTACTTC. The chain couples TRBV2 to TRBJ2-7, with a weak D call TRBD2 (6 bases). The CDR3 loop spans 16 amino acids. V was cut by 7 bases and J by 1 base, with 20 bases left in between. Germline loops: CDR1 SNHLY, CDR2 FYNNEI.

This chain connects TRBV6-5 to TRBJ2-7, with D possibly being TRBD1 (6 bases). Trimming stripped 5 bases from V and 5 bases from J, with 16 bases between. The CDR3 length is 14 residues. CDR1 and CDR2 from the germline V gene are MNHEY and SVGAGI. CDR3 region: CASSPTGMGHEQYV. Here the CDR3 DNA reads TGTGCCAGCAGTCCCACAGGGATGGGGCACGAGCAGTACGTC.

This clone was counted ten times or more. The chain has TRBV5-1 and TRBJ2-7, with TRBD1 matching 9 bases. This CDR3 has 14 amino acids. Germline CDR1 reads SGHRS; CDR2 reads YFSETQ. Trimming at V came to 0 bases and at J to 3 bases, leaving 1 base not matched to a gene. The CDR3 here is CASSLGQGVYEQYF. Written as DNA, the CDR3 is TGCGCCAGCAGCTTGGGACAGGGGGTCTACGAGCAGTACTTC.

This chain connects TRBV27 to TRBJ2-7; TRBD1 agrees at 11 bases. The CDR3 runs to 17 residues. V lost 3 bases and J lost 5; bases outside the gene matches: 12. Germline V gives CDR1 MNHEY, CDR2 SMNVEV (reference sequence). The CDR3 DNA is TGTGCCAGCAGTTTTCAGTCCACCCGGGACAGGGGGAACGAGCAGTACTTC. It is translated as CASSFQSTRDRGNEQYF.

This chain connects TRBV12-3 or TRBV12-4 to TRBJ1-1, with TRBD1 as a possible D gene (6 bases). The CDR3 has 13 residues. Trimming pared 7 bases from V and 4 bases from J, leaving 13 bases between. The CDR3 nucleotides read TGTGCCAGCACCATAAGGGGGGGCACTGAAGCTTTCTTT. This gives the protein CASTIRGGTEAFF.